This TCR beta chain was profiled in a study of beta chain features in type 1 diabetes. Regarding the study as a whole: Overrepresentation of cells with high TCR expression could result from cDNA sequencing. HLA influence on TCRB rearrangement stayed unresolved here.

Expressed TCRB transcripts were sequenced after all isolated RNA was converted to cDNA. Sequencing used immunoSEQ multiplex PCR; TCRdb keeps in-frame clones, though not all of them. The sample holds around 340,000 clones, 20% seen once. With regard to this clone: Antigen unknown.

Trimming pared 5 bases from V and 0 bases from J, leaving 16 bases between. Germline CDR1 is SGHDN and CDR2 is FVKESK. The CDR3 length is 16 residues. V usage is TRBV14 and J usage is TRBJ1-2; D uncertain. The sequence derives from a woman younger than 35 in good health. The source material was naive CD4+ T cells from blood. The DNA for the CDR3 is TGTGCCAGCAGCGTACGATCGACCGGGGCTAACTATGGCTACACCTTC. Translated: CASSVRSTGANYGYTF.